This T cell receptor beta chain was recorded in a study of cytomegalovirus exposure and HLA in healthy donors. Concerning this clone itself: What it recognizes is unknown.

Overall study results and limits: In an earlier analysis, most TCR beta V segments were productive about 87% or about 30% of the time. According to a later analysis, donors in an Asian-associated ancestry cluster reportedly had fewer N-insertions than the approximately 730-donor mean.

Vbeta (60) and Jbeta (13) primers were used in the PCR. The assay was immunoSEQ multiplex PCR, and TCRdb's table has in-frame clones only and misses some. The sample has 90,000 or so clones; around four fifths are singletons. This TCR derives from a young man in good health and CMV-seropositive. The sequenced material came from PBMCs.

The CDR3 nucleotides are TGCGCCAGCAGCCCAGAGGGGTCGGGGACAGATACGCAGTATTTT. Translating it yields CASSPEGSGTDTQYF. The genes are TRBV4-3 and TRBJ2-3; the D call may be TRBD1 or TRBD2 (5 bases each). The CDR3 covers 15 residues. The germline CDR1 and CDR2 sequences are LGHNA and YSLEER. Trimming stripped 4 bases from V and 3 bases from J, with 14 bases between.